Listed below are T cell receptor beta chains from one sample, sequenced in a study of response to subunit inactivated influenza vaccine. TCRdb re-called the RT-PCR reads through MiXCR, storing one row per CDR3 protein. Of 750,000 to 850,000 distinct CDR3 sequences in the sample, approximately 17% are singletons; the top ten hold approximately 10%. Sample: PBMCs from blood, taken less than 6 days after vaccination. These receptors came from a man in his fifties who received an inactivated influenza vaccine. The CDR3 runs from the conserved cysteine through the conserved F or W. The D gene is left open where the match is weak. Clone size is not always given. Where it is, it says once, few, many or a class for expanded clones.

CDR3nt: TGTGCCAGCAGTTCAAAAGAAGCGAACACCGGGGAGCTGTTTTTT; CDR3aa: CASSSKEANTGELFF; j_gene: TRBJ2-2; abundance: .; len: 15; v_gene: TRBV12-3/TRBV12-4; d_gene: .
CDR3nt: TGTGCCAGCAGCGTGCCCGGCCATTCACCCCTCCACTTT; CDR3aa: CASSVPGHSPLHF; j_gene: TRBJ1-6; abundance: few; len: 13; v_gene: TRBV9; d_gene: .
CDR3nt: TGCGCCAGCAGCCTAGGGGGGATTAGCTCCTACAATGAGCAGTTCTTC; CDR3aa: CASSLGGISSYNEQFF; j_gene: TRBJ2-1; abundance: .; len: 16; v_gene: TRBV5-1; d_gene: .
CDR3nt: TGCAGTGCTAGGGACAGGGTGGCCGGGGAGCTGTTTTTT; CDR3aa: CSARDRVAGELFF; j_gene: TRBJ2-2; abundance: few; len: 13; v_gene: TRBV20-1; d_gene: TRBD1
CDR3nt: TGTGCCAGCAGCTTAGCCTGGGACAGGAGTGGAGATACGCAGTATTTT; CDR3aa: CASSLAWDRSGDTQYF; j_gene: TRBJ2-3; abundance: .; len: 16; v_gene: TRBV7-2; d_gene: TRBD1
CDR3nt: TGTGCCAGCAGCCCAGCAGCAGCGGTAGGGGAGACCCAGTACTTC; CDR3aa: CASSPAAAVGETQYF; j_gene: TRBJ2-5; abundance: .; len: 15; v_gene: TRBV7-2; d_gene: .
CDR3nt: TGCGCCAGCACCTCCGGTGCTGGGGGCGTTGGAAACACCATATATTTT; CDR3aa: CASTSGAGGVGNTIYF; j_gene: TRBJ1-3; abundance: .; len: 16; v_gene: TRBV5-1; d_gene: .
CDR3nt: TGTGCCAGCAGTGAGGGGATCACAGATACGCAGTATTTT; CDR3aa: CASSEGITDTQYF; j_gene: TRBJ2-3; abundance: many; len: 13; v_gene: TRBV2; d_gene: .
CDR3nt: TGCAGTGCCGCGGAGGGCGGCTACACCTTC; CDR3aa: CSAAEGGYTF; j_gene: TRBJ1-2; abundance: .; len: 10; v_gene: TRBV20-1; d_gene: .
CDR3nt: TGTGCCAGCAGTCGAGTGGTAGGCGACTACGAGCAGTACTTC; CDR3aa: CASSRVVGDYEQYF; j_gene: TRBJ2-7; abundance: few; len: 14; v_gene: TRBV3-1; d_gene: .
CDR3nt: TGTGCCAGCAGGCTCCATTCCGGGACAGGGGGGAACACCGGGGAGCTGTTTTTT; CDR3aa: CASRLHSGTGGNTGELFF; j_gene: TRBJ2-2; abundance: few; len: 18; v_gene: TRBV6-1; d_gene: TRBD1
CDR3nt: TGTGCCAGCAGGCGCCGCGCGGGGACTAGCGGTTCCTACGAGCAGTACTTC; CDR3aa: CASRRRAGTSGSYEQYF; j_gene: TRBJ2-7; abundance: .; len: 17; v_gene: TRBV27; d_gene: TRBD2
CDR3nt: TGTGCCAGCAGCTTAGAGTCCGGACACGGATACGAGCAGTACTTC; CDR3aa: CASSLESGHGYEQYF; j_gene: TRBJ2-7; abundance: few; len: 15; v_gene: TRBV7-2; d_gene: .
CDR3nt: TGCAGTGCTACCGACCACTCACAGGGGGCAGGTGGCTACACCTTC; CDR3aa: CSATDHSQGAGGYTF; j_gene: TRBJ1-2; abundance: .; len: 15; v_gene: TRBV20-1; d_gene: TRBD1
CDR3nt: TGTGCCAGCAGCCAAAACGGGGCTGATACGCAGTATTTT; CDR3aa: CASSQNGADTQYF; j_gene: TRBJ2-3; abundance: .; len: 13; v_gene: TRBV3-1; d_gene: .
CDR3nt: TGTGCCAGCAGCCTGACAGGGGTTGACGAGCAGTACTTC; CDR3aa: CASSLTGVDEQYF; j_gene: TRBJ2-7; abundance: .; len: 13; v_gene: TRBV11-2; d_gene: TRBD1
CDR3nt: TGTGCCAGCAGTTTATGGGACACTGAAGCTTTCTTT; CDR3aa: CASSLWDTEAFF; j_gene: TRBJ1-1; abundance: .; len: 12; v_gene: TRBV12-3/TRBV12-4; d_gene: .
CDR3nt: TGCGCCAGCAGCTTGGGCCGGGGATCGATGAACACTGAAGCTTTCTTT; CDR3aa: CASSLGRGSMNTEAFF; j_gene: TRBJ1-1; abundance: few; len: 16; v_gene: TRBV5-1; d_gene: .
CDR3nt: TGTGCCAGCAGCCAAGGGACAGGACAGGGTTCCTACAATGAGCAGTTCTTC; CDR3aa: CASSQGTGQGSYNEQFF; j_gene: TRBJ2-1; abundance: few; len: 17; v_gene: TRBV3-1; d_gene: TRBD1
CDR3nt: TGTGCCAGCAGTTTCGGAGCCCTAGTCGCTGGAAACACCATATATTTT; CDR3aa: CASSFGALVAGNTIYF; j_gene: TRBJ1-3; abundance: few; len: 16; v_gene: TRBV28; d_gene: .
CDR3nt: TGTGCCAGCAGTGGGGGGGGGGAGGCACCCCAGCATTTT; CDR3aa: CASSGGGEAPQHF; j_gene: TRBJ1-5; abundance: few; len: 13; v_gene: TRBV12-3/TRBV12-4; d_gene: .
CDR3nt: TGCAGTGCCAGGGGAGGGGCTACTAACAATGAGCAGTTCTTC; CDR3aa: CSARGGATNNEQFF; j_gene: TRBJ2-1; abundance: few; len: 14; v_gene: TRBV20-1; d_gene: .
CDR3nt: TGCGCCAGCAGCCCGGGACAGGGAGTCGGCGAGCAGTACTTC; CDR3aa: CASSPGQGVGEQYF; j_gene: TRBJ2-7; abundance: .; len: 14; v_gene: TRBV5-1; d_gene: TRBD1
CDR3nt: TGCGCCAGCAGCCACGGGACTTTGTACGGCCCCTACAATGAGCAGTTCTTC; CDR3aa: CASSHGTLYGPYNEQFF; j_gene: TRBJ2-1; abundance: few; len: 17; v_gene: TRBV5-1; d_gene: .
CDR3nt: TGTGCCAGCAGTTTCGGCACAGGGGTGAGCGGTCAGCCCCAGCATTTT; CDR3aa: CASSFGTGVSGQPQHF; j_gene: TRBJ1-5; abundance: few; len: 16; v_gene: TRBV12-3/TRBV12-4; d_gene: TRBD1
CDR3nt: TGTGCCAGCAGCTTAACGATCAGCGGAGATACGCAGTATTTT; CDR3aa: CASSLTISGDTQYF; j_gene: TRBJ2-3; abundance: few; len: 14; v_gene: TRBV7-3; d_gene: .
CDR3nt: TGTGCCAGCAGTGAAGAGGGGTCTAGCGGAGAGTACGAGCAGTACTTC; CDR3aa: CASSEEGSSGEYEQYF; j_gene: TRBJ2-7; abundance: few; len: 16; v_gene: TRBV25-1; d_gene: TRBD2
CDR3nt: TGTGCCAGCAGTCCAGGACTAGCGGGGAAAACAGATACGCAGTATTTT; CDR3aa: CASSPGLAGKTDTQYF; j_gene: TRBJ2-3; abundance: .; len: 16; v_gene: TRBV12-3/TRBV12-4; d_gene: TRBD2
CDR3nt: TGCGCCAGTGACACAGGGGCGCGCTCCTACAATGAGCAGTTCTTC; CDR3aa: CASDTGARSYNEQFF; j_gene: TRBJ2-1; abundance: .; len: 15; v_gene: TRBV5-1; d_gene: TRBD1
CDR3nt: TGCGCCAGCAGCCAAGAACGCGCTAGCTGGAACGAGCAGTACTTC; CDR3aa: CASSQERASWNEQYF; j_gene: TRBJ2-7; abundance: .; len: 15; v_gene: TRBV4-3; d_gene: .
CDR3nt: TGCAGTGCTTCTAGACTAGCGGGACAGATCTCCTACAATGAGCAGTTCTTC; CDR3aa: CSASRLAGQISYNEQFF; j_gene: TRBJ2-1; abundance: .; len: 17; v_gene: TRBV20-1; d_gene: TRBD2
CDR3nt: TGTGCCACCAGTGATTCGCAGGTAGGCACAGATACGCAGTATTTT; CDR3aa: CATSDSQVGTDTQYF; j_gene: TRBJ2-3; abundance: .; len: 15; v_gene: TRBV24-1; d_gene: .